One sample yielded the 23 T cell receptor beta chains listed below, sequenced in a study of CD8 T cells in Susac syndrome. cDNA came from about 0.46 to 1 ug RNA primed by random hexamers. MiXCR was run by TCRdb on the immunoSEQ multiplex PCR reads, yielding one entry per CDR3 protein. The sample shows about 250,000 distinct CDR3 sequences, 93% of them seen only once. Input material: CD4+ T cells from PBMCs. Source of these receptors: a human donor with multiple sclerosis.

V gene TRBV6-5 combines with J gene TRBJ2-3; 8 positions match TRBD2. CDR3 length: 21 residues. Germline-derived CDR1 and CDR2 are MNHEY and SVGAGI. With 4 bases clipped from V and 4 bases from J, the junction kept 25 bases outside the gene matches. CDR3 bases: TGTGCCAGCAGTTCAGCCCGGGCCGGGACTAGAGGCCGCCTAACGGCAGATACGCAGTATTTT. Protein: CASSSARAGTRGRLTADTQYF.

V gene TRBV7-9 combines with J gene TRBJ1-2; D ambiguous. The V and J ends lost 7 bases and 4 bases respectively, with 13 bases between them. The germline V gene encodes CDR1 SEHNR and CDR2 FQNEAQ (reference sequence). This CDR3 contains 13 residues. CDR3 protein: CASTLEGTYGYTF. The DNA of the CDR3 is TGTGCCAGCACCCTGGAGGGAACCTATGGCTACACCTTC.

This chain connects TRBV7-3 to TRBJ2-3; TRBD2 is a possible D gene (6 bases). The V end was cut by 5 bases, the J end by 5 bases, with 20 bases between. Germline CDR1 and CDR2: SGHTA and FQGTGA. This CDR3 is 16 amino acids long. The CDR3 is CASSQDGTPGGDTQYF. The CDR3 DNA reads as TGTGCCAGCAGCCAGGACGGGACTCCCGGAGGAGATACGCAGTATTTT.

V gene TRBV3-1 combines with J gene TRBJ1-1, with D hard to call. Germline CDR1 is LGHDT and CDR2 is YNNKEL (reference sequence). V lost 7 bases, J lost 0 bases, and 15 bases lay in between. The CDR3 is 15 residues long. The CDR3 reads CASTLNLELNTEAFF. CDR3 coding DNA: TGTGCCAGCACCCTAAACCTGGAACTGAACACTGAAGCTTTCTTT.

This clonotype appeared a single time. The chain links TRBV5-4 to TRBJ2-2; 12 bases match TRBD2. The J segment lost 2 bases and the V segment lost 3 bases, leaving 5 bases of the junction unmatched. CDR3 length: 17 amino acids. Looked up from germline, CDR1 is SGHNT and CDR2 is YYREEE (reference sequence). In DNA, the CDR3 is TGTGCCAGCAGCTCACCTAGCGGGGGGGCAAACACCGGGGAGCTGTTTTTT. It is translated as CASSSPSGGANTGELFF.

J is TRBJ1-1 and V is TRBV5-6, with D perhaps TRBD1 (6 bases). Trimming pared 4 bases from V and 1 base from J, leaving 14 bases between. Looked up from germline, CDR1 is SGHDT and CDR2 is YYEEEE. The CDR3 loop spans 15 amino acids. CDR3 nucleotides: TGTGCCAGCAGCCAGATGGGGGGCGGGAACACTGAAGCTTTCTTT. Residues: CASSQMGGGNTEAFF.

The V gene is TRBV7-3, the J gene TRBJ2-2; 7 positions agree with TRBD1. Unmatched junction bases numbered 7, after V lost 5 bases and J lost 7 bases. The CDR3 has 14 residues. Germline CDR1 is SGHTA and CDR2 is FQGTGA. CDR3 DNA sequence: TGTGCCAGCAGCGAGACAGGGTCCGGCGGGGAGCTGTTTTTT. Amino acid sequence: CASSETGSGGELFF. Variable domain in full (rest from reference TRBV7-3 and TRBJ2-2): GAGVSQTPSNKVTEKGKYVELRCDPISGHTALYWYRQSLGQGPEFLIYFQGTGAADDSGLPNDRFFAVRPEGSVSTLKIQRTERGDSAVYLCASSETGSGGELFFGEGSRLTVL.

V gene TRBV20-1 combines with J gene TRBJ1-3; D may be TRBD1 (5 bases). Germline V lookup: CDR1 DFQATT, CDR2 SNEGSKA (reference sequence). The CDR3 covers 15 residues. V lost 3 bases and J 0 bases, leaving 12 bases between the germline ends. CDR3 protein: CSASISGSSGNTIYF. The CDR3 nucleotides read TGCAGTGCTAGCATTTCAGGGAGCTCTGGAAACACCATATATTTT.

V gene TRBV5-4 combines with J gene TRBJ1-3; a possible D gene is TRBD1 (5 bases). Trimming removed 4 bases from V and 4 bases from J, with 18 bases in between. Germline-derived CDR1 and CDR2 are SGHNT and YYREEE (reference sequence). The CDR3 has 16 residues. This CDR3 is CASSQDTLRAGNTIYF. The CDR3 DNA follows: TGTGCCAGCAGCCAGGACACACTGCGAGCCGGAAACACCATATATTTT. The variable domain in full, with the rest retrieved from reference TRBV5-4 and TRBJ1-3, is ETGVTQSPTHLIKTRGQQVTLRCSSQSGHNTVSWYQQALGQGPQFIFQYYREEENGRGNFPPRFSGLQFPNYSSELNVNALELDDSALYLCASSQDTLRAGNTIYFGEGSWLTVV.

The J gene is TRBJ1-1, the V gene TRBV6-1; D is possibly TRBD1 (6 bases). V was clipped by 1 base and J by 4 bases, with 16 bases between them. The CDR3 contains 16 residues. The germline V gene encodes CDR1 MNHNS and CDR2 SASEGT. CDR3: CASSEVLTGWSTEAFF. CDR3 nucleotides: TGTGCCAGCAGTGAAGTCTTGACAGGTTGGAGCACTGAAGCTTTCTTT.

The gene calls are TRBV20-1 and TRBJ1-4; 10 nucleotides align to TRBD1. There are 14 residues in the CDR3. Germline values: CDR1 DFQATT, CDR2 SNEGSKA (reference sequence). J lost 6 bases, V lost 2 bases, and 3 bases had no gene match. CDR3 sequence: CSARPGTGDEKLFF. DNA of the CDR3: TGCAGTGCTAGACCCGGGACAGGGGATGAAAAACTGTTTTTT.

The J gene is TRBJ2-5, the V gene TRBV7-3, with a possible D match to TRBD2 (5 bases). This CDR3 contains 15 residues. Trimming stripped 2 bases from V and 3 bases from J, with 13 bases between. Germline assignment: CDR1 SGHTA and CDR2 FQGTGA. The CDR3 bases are TGTGCCAGCAGCTTACTTCCAGCGGAGGAAGAGACCCAGTACTTC. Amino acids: CASSLLPAEEETQYF.

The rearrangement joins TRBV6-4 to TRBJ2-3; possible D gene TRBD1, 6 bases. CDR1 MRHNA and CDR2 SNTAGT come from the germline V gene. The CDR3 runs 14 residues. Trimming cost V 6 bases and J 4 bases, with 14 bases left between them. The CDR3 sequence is CASSRGEGPDTQYF. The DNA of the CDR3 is TGTGCCAGCAGCAGGGGAGAGGGCCCAGATACGCAGTATTTT.

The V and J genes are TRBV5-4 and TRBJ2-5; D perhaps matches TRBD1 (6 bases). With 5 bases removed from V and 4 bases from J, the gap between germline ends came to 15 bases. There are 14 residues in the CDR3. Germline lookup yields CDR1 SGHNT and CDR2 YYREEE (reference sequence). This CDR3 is CASREDGTSETQYF. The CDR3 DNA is TGTGCCAGCAGGGAGGACGGGACATCAGAGACCCAGTACTTC.

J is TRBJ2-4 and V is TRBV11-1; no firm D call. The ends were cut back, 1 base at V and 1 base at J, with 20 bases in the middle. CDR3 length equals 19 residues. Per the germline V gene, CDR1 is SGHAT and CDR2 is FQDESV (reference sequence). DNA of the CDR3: TGTGCCAGCAGCTTAGGGGCCAGGATGGTCCCTCGGGCCAAAAACATTCAGTACTTC. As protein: CASSLGARMVPRAKNIQYF.

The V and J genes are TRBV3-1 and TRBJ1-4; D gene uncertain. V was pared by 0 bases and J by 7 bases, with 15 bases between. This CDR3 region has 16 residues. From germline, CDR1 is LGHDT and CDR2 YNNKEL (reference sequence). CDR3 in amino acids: CASSQDQAVRGEKLFF. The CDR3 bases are TGTGCCAGCAGCCAAGATCAGGCGGTGCGGGGTGAAAAACTGTTTTTT.

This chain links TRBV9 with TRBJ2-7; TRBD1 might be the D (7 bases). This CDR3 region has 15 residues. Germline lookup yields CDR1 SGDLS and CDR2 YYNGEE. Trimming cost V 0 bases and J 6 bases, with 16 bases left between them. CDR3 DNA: TGTGCCAGCAGCGTAGGACAGGGCGGGGTTGGCGAGCAGTACTTC. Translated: CASSVGQGGVGEQYF.

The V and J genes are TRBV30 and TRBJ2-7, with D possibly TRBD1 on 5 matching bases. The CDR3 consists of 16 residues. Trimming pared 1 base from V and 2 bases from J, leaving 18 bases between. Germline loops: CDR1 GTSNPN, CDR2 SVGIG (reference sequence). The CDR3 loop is CAWSDSHRTKTYEQYF. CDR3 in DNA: TGTGCCTGGAGTGACTCCCACAGGACAAAAACCTACGAGCAGTACTTC. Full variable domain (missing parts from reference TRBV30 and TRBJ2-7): SQTIHQWPATLVQPVGSPLSLECTVEGTSNPNLYWYRQAAGRGLQLLFYSVGIGQISSEVPQNLSASRPQDRQFILSSKKLLLSDSGFYLCAWSDSHRTKTYEQYFGPGTRLTVT.

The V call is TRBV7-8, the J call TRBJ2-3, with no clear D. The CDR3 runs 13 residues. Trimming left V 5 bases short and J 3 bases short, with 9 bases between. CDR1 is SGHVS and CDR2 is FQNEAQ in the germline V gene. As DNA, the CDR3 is TGTGCCAGCAGCCCCCTCATGACAGATACGCAGTATTTT. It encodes CASSPLMTDTQYF.

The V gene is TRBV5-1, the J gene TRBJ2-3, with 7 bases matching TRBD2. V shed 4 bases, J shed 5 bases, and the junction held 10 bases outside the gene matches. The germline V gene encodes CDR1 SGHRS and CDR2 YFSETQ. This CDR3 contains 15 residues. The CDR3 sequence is CASSHLGGSLDTQYF. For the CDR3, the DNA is TGCGCCAGCAGCCACCTCGGCGGGAGCCTAGATACGCAGTATTTT.

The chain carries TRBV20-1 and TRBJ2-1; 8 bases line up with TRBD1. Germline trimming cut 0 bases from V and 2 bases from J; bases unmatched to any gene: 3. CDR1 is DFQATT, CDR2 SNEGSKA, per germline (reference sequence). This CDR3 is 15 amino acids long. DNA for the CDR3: TGCAGTGCTAGAGATCCACAGGGGGCCTACAATGAGCAGTTCTTC. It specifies CSARDPQGAYNEQFF.

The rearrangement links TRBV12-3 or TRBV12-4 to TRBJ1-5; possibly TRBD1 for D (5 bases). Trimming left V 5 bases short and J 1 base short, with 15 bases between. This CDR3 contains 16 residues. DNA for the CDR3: TGTGCCAGCAGTCCGGGCCGAGGGGAAAGCAATCAGCCCCAGCATTTT. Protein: CASSPGRGESNQPQHF.

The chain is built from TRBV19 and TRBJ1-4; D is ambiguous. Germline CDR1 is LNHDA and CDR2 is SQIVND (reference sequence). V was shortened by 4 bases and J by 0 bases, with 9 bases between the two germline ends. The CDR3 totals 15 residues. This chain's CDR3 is CASSKVGATNEKLFF. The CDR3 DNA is TGTGCCAGTAGTAAGGTCGGAGCAACTAATGAAAAACTGTTTTTT.